The present T cell receptor (beta chain) was sequenced within a study of blood T cells in healthy people across ages. This CDR3 contains 16 residues. CDR1 SGHTA and CDR2 FQGTGA come from the germline V gene. V shed 0 bases, J shed 6 bases, and the junction held 9 bases outside the gene matches. This clonotype came up many times. It was with a sample-barcoded 5' primer and a J-beta primer mix that a second PCR of about 7 to 12 cycles was run. TCRdb re-called the 5' RACE reads through MiXCR, storing one row per CDR3 protein. Here the sample spans 750,000 to 850,000 distinct CDR3 sequences, 25% being singletons. The data also belong to a second study, concerning T cells of mothers and their children.

The material sequenced was blood. The receptor was isolated from a boy younger than 18 in good health. The rearrangement uses TRBV7-3 and TRBJ2-7, with 9 bases fitting TRBD1. The CDR3 DNA follows: TGTGCCAGCAGCTTAACGGGACAGGGTGGGCTCGCCGAGCAGTACTTC. Its protein product is CASSLTGQGGLAEQYF.